A selection of T cell receptor beta chains follows, all from one sample in a study of blood T cell repertoires in COVID-19. Measured with immunoSEQ multiplex PCR; TCRdb has only the in-frame clones, and not every one. Of over 150,000 clones listed, around 90% were seen once; the top ten hold about 8.4%. The sample taken for sequencing was PBMCs or T cells enriched from blood (not recorded which). The source of these receptors is a young woman who had recovered from COVID-19. CDR3s include the opening cysteine and the closing phenylalanine or tryptophan. The order of the fields is V gene, clone size, D gene, J gene, CDR3 protein, CDR3 DNA. A D gene is named only where the DNA matches it firmly. Clone sizes are given selectively: once, few, many, or a class where the clone is expanded.

>TRBV28|-|-|TRBJ2-4
CASSPMGQTNIQYF
TGTGCCAGCAGTCCAATGGGCCAGACAAACATTCAGTACTTC
>TRBV6-5|-|-|TRBJ1-3
CASMRGASSGNTIYF
TGTGCCAGCATGCGGGGGGCCAGCTCTGGAAACACCATATATTTT
>TRBV28|-|-|TRBJ1-1
CASSSGGLLEAFF
TGTGCCAGCAGTTCCGGTGGACTTCTTGAAGCTTTCTTT
>TRBV11-1|-|TRBD1|TRBJ2-1
CASSPRQGPRREQFF
TGTGCCAGCAGTCCCCGACAGGGGCCCAGACGGGAGCAGTTCTTC
>TRBV2|-|-|TRBJ1-3
CASSDQGNTIYF
TGTGCCAGCAGTGACCAAGGAAACACCATATATTTT
>TRBV28|once|-|TRBJ1-1
CASRAPGGARTEAFF
TGTGCCAGCAGGGCCCCCGGGGGTGCCCGCACTGAAGCTTTCTTT
>TRBV28|once|-|TRBJ1-2
CASSLLQGANYGYTF
TGTGCCAGCAGTTTACTACAGGGAGCTAACTATGGCTACACCTTC
>TRBV4-1|once|TRBD2|TRBJ2-3
CASSPMTSGTSTDTQYF
TGCGCCAGCAGCCCCATGACTAGCGGAACTAGCACAGATACGCAGTATTTT
>TRBV14|-|TRBD2|TRBJ2-7
CASSQDPWLAGSRAYEQYF
TGTGCCAGCAGCCAAGACCCCTGGCTAGCGGGGAGTAGGGCCTACGAGCAGTACTTC
>TRBV9|-|-|TRBJ1-2
CASSEAQRGGVGYTF
TGTGCCAGCAGCGAGGCCCAAAGGGGTGGCGTTGGCTACACCTTC
>TRBV12-3/TRBV12-4|once|TRBD1|TRBJ1-2
CASSEDRFGYTF
TGTGCCAGCAGCGAGGACAGGTTCGGCTACACCTTC
>TRBV2|-|-|TRBJ2-1
CASSAGSYNEQFF
TGTGCCAGCAGTGCGGGCTCCTACAATGAGCAGTTCTTC
>TRBV15|few|TRBD2|TRBJ2-3
CATSPRLADTDTQYF
TGTGCCACCAGCCCAAGGCTAGCGGACACAGATACGCAGTATTTT
>TRBV15|-|-|TRBJ1-2
CATSRELAGVGYTF
TGTGCCACCAGCAGAGAATTAGCGGGGGTGGGCTACACCTTC
>TRBV28|-|TRBD2|TRBJ2-2
CASSPGSGGPTGELFF
TGTGCCAGCAGCCCGGGTAGCGGGGGTCCCACCGGGGAGCTGTTTTTT
>TRBV9|-|-|TRBJ1-5
CASSAGIGNQPQHF
TGTGCCAGCAGTGCAGGGATCGGCAATCAGCCCCAGCATTTT
>TRBV4-1|-|-|TRBJ1-5
CASSQEMGAWSNQPQHF
TGCGCCAGCAGCCAAGAAATGGGGGCTTGGAGCAATCAGCCCCAGCATTTT
>TRBV6-4|-|-|TRBJ2-1
CASSRETGTYNEQFF
TGTGCCAGCAGCCGCGAGACAGGAACCTACAATGAGCAGTTCTTC
>TRBV10-3|-|-|TRBJ2-5
CAISAGGPQETQYF
TGTGCCATCAGTGCGGGGGGCCCACAAGAGACCCAGTACTTC
>TRBV5-1|-|-|TRBJ1-5
CASSWEGGSGQPQHF
TGCGCCAGCAGCTGGGAGGGTGGATCTGGACAGCCCCAGCATTTT
>TRBV4-1|-|-|TRBJ1-2
CASSQSGYHYGYTF
TGCGCCAGCAGCCAATCGGGGTATCACTATGGCTACACCTTC
>TRBV10-3|-|-|TRBJ1-6
CAIKRTDPDSPLHF
TGTGCCATCAAGAGGACAGACCCCGATTCACCCCTCCACTTT
>TRBV6-5|-|-|TRBJ1-5
CASSYGQGGQPQHF
TGTGCCAGCAGCTACGGGCAGGGAGGTCAGCCCCAGCATTTT
>TRBV27|-|TRBD2|TRBJ2-1
CASSPWVAGGYNEQFF
TGTGCCAGCAGTCCCTGGGTAGCGGGAGGGTACAATGAGCAGTTCTTC
>TRBV7-2|-|-|TRBJ1-1
CASSPTRGWNTEAFF
TGTGCCAGCAGCCCCACACGGGGATGGAACACTGAAGCTTTCTTT
>TRBV19|once|TRBD1|TRBJ2-1
CASSVLLWGQEYNEQFF
TGTGCCAGTAGTGTCCTCCTGTGGGGACAGGAGTACAATGAGCAGTTCTTC
>TRBV6-5|-|TRBD1|TRBJ2-7
CASSRTGGSYEQYF
TGTGCCAGCAGTAGGACAGGGGGCTCCTACGAGCAGTACTTC
>TRBV2|-|TRBD1|TRBJ1-1
CASSRLIGTGGPNTEAFF
TGTGCCAGCAGTCGACTTATCGGGACAGGGGGCCCGAACACTGAAGCTTTCTTT
>TRBV2|-|TRBD1|TRBJ2-7
CATSKGAEQYF
TGTGCCACCTCGAAGGGGGCGGAGCAGTACTTC
>TRBV19|-|-|TRBJ2-3
CASSIGGFYTDTQYF
TGTGCCAGTAGTATAGGGGGCTTCTACACAGATACGCAGTATTTT
>TRBV10-3|-|TRBD1|TRBJ1-2
CAISDQSGQVYGYTF
TGTGCCATCAGTGATCAATCCGGACAGGTCTATGGCTACACCTTC
>TRBV27|-|-|TRBJ1-1
CASSRHSNLEAFF
TGTGCCAGCAGTAGGCACAGTAATCTTGAAGCTTTCTTT
>TRBV14|once|-|TRBJ2-2
CASSARQRGELFF
TGTGCCAGCAGCGCAAGGCAGCGTGGGGAGCTGTTTTTT
>TRBV5-1|few|TRBD2|TRBJ2-3
CASSPGLAGPDTQYF
TGCGCCAGCAGCCCGGGACTAGCGGGACCAGATACGCAGTATTTT
>TRBV6-5|-|TRBD1|TRBJ1-2
CASSYSGRGHYGYTF
TGTGCCAGCAGTTACTCGGGCAGGGGGCACTATGGCTACACCTTC
>TRBV2|-|TRBD2|TRBJ2-3
CASRGLAALDTQYF
TGTGCCAGCAGAGGACTAGCAGCCTTAGATACGCAGTATTTT
>TRBV19|-|-|TRBJ2-4
CASSARSGSSKNIQYF
TGTGCCAGTAGTGCCCGATCGGGAAGTTCCAAAAACATTCAGTACTTC
>TRBV12-3/TRBV12-4|once|-|TRBJ2-7
CASSLRLVYEQYF
TGTGCCAGCAGTTTAAGGCTAGTTTACGAGCAGTACTTC
>TRBV7-9|-|TRBD1|TRBJ1-2
CASSLGPGTGTYGYTF
TGTGCCAGCAGCTTGGGACCCGGGACAGGGACCTATGGCTACACCTTC